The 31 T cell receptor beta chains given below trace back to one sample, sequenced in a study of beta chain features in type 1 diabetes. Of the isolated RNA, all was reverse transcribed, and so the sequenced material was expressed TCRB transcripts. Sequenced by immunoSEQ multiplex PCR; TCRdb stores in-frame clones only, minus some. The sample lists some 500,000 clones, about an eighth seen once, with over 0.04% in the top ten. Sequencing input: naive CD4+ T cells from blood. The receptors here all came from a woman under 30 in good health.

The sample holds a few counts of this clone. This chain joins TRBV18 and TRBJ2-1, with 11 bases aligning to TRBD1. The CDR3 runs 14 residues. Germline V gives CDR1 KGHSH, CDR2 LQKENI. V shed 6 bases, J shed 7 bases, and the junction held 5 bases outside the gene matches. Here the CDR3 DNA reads TGTGCCAGCTCCGGACAGGGGGCTGGGAATGAGCAGTTCTTC. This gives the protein CASSGQGAGNEQFF.

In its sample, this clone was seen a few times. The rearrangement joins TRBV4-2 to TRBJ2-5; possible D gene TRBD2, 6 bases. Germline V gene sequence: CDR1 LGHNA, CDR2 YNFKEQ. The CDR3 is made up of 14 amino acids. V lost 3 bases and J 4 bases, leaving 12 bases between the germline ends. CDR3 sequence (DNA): TGTGCCAGCAGCCAGCTCCCGGAGGGAGAGACCCAGTACTTC. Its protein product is CASSQLPEGETQYF.

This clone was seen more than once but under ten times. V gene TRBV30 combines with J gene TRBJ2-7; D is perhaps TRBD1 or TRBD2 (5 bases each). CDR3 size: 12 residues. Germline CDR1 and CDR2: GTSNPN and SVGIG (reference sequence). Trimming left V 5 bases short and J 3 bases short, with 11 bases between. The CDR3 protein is CAWGREIYEQYF. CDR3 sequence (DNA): TGTGCCTGGGGCAGGGAGATCTACGAGCAGTACTTC.

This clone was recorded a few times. CDR3 bases: TGTGCCAGCAGCCGGGGACAGAGCGAGACCCAGTACTTC. This sequence encodes CASSRGQSETQYF. The chain joins TRBV7-2 to TRBJ2-5, with 7 bases identical to TRBD1. Germline assignment: CDR1 SGHTA and CDR2 FQGNSA. Trimming at V came to 5 bases and at J to 5 bases, leaving 5 bases not matched to a gene. The CDR3 totals 13 residues.

The CDR3: CASRHTGAETQYF. For the CDR3, the DNA is TGTGCCAGCAGGCATACAGGGGCGGAGACCCAGTACTTC. The rearrangement uses TRBV6-5 and TRBJ2-5; 7 bases map to TRBD1. Looked up from germline, CDR1 is MNHEY and CDR2 is SVGAGI. The CDR3 runs 13 residues. Germline trimming cut 6 bases from V and 5 bases from J; bases unmatched to any gene: 6.

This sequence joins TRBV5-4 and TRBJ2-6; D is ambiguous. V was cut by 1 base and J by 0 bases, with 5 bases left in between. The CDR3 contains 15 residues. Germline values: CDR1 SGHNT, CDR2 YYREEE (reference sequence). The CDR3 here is CASSLFLSGANVLTF. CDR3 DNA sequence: TGTGCCAGCAGCTTGTTTCTCTCTGGGGCCAACGTCCTGACTTTC.

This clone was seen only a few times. CDR3 in DNA: TGTGCCAGCAGCTTATATGCACCTAAAGGGTCGGGCTACACCTTC. Translating it yields CASSLYAPKGSGYTF. V is TRBV7-2 and J is TRBJ1-2; D uncertain. There are 15 residues in the CDR3. The germline V gene has CDR1 SGHTA and CDR2 FQGNSA. V lost 2 bases and J lost 8, with 18 bases in between.

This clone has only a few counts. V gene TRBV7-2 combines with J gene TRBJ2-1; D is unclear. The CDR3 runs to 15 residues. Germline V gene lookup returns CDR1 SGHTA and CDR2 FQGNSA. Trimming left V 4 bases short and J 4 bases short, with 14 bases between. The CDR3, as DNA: TGTGCCAGCAGCTCACGCCCCAGCCCATACAATGAGCAGTTCTTC. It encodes CASSSRPSPYNEQFF.

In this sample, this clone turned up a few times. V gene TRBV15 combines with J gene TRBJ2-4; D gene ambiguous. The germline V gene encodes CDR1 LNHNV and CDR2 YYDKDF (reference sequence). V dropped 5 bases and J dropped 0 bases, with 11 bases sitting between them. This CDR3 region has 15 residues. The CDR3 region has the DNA TGTGCCACCAGCCTTCGAACAGTAGCCAAAAACATTCAGTACTTC. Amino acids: CATSLRTVAKNIQYF.

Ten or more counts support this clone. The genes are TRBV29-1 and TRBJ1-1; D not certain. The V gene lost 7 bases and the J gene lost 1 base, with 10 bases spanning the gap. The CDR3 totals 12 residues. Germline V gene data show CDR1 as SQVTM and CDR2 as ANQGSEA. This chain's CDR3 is CSAGERNTEAFF. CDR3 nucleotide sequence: TGCAGCGCTGGGGAACGGAACACTGAAGCTTTCTTT.

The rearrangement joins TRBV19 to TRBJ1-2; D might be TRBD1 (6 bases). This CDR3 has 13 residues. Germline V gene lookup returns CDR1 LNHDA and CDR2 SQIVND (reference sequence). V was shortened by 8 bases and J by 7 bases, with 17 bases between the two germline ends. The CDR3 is CASQTQGRSGYTF. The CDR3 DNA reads TGTGCCAGTCAGACTCAGGGGCGTAGTGGCTACACCTTC.

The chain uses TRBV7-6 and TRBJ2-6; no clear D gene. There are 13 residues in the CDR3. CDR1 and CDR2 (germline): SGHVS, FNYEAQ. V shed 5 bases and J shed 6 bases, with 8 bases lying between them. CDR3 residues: CASSSAAANVLTF. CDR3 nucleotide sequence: TGTGCCAGCAGCAGTGCGGCGGCCAACGTCCTGACTTTC.

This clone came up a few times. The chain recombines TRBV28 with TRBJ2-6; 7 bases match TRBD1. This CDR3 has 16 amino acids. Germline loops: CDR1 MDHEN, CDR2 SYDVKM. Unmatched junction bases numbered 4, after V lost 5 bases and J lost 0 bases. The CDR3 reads CASSPGTASGANVLTF. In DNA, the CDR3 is TGTGCCAGCAGTCCGGGGACAGCCTCTGGGGCCAACGTCCTGACTTTC.

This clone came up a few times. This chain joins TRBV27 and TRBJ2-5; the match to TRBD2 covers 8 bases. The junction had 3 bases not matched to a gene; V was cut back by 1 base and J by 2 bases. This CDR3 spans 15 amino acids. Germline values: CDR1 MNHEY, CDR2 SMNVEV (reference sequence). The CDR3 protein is CASSLWTSSQETQYF. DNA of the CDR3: TGTGCCAGCAGTTTATGGACTAGCAGTCAAGAGACCCAGTACTTC.

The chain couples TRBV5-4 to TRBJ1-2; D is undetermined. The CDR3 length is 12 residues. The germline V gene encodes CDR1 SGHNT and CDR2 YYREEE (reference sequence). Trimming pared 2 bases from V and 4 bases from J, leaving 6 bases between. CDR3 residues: CASSFMTYGYTF. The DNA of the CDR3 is TGTGCCAGCAGCTTTATGACCTATGGCTACACCTTC.

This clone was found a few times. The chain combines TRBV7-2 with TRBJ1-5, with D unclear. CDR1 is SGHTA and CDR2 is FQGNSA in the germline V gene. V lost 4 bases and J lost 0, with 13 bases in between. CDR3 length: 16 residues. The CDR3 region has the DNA TGTGCCAGCAGCTACGGCGGGGTCTATAGCAATCAGCCCCAGCATTTT. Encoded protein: CASSYGGVYSNQPQHF.

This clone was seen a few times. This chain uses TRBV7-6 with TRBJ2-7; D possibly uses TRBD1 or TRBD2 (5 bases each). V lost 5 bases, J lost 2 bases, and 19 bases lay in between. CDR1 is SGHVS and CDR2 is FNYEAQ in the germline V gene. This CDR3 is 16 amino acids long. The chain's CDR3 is CASSRSSGMGAYEQYF. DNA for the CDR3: TGTGCCAGCAGCCGATCTTCAGGGATGGGGGCCTACGAGCAGTACTTC.

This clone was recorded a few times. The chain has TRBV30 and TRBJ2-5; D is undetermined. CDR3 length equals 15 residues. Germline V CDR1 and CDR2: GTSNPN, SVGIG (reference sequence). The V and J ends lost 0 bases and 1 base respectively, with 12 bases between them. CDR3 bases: TGTGCCTGGAGTGTACTTGGCACTCTCCAAGAGACCCAGTACTTC. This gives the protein CAWSVLGTLQETQYF.

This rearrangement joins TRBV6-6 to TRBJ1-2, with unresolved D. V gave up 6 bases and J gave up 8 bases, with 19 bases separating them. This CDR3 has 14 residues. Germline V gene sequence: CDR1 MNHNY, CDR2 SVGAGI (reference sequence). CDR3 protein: CASRLLSPGGGYTF. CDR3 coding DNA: TGTGCCAGCAGGCTACTCAGCCCCGGCGGGGGCTACACCTTC.

The CDR3 DNA reads TGTGCCAGCAGCAAAGGGCAAGTAACCATCGAGACCCAGTACTTC. Its translation: CASSKGQVTIETQYF. V usage is TRBV21-1 and J usage is TRBJ2-5; the table assigns TRBD1, which was not confirmed against the DNA. TRBV21-1 is an annotated pseudogene. This CDR3 is 15 amino acids long.

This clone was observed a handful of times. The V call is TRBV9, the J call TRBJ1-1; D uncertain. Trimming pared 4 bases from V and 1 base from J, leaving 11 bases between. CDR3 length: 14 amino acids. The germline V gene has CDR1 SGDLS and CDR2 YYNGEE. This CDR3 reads CASSLLGENTEAFF. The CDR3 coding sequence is TGTGCCAGCAGCCTCCTAGGCGAGAACACTGAAGCTTTCTTT.

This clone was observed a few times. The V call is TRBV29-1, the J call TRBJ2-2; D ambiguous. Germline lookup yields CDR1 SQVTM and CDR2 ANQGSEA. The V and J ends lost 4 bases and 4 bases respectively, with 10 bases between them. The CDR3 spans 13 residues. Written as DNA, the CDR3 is TGCAGCGTTGTATCTAAAACCACCGGGGAGCTGTTTTTT. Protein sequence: CSVVSKTTGELFF.

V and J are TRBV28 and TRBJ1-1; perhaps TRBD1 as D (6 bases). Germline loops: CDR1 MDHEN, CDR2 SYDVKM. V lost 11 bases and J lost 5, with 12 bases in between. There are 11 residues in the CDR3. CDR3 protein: CASQGWTEAFF. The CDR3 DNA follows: TGTGCCTCACAGGGATGGACTGAAGCTTTCTTT.

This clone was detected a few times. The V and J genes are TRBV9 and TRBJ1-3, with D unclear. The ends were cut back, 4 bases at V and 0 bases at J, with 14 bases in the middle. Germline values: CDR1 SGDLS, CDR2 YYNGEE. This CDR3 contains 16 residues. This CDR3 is CASSSDVGGSGNTIYF. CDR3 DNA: TGTGCCAGCAGCTCCGATGTAGGTGGCTCTGGAAACACCATATATTTT. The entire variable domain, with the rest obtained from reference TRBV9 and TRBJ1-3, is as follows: DSGVTQTPKHLITATGQRVTLRCSPRSGDLSVYWYQQSLDQGLQFLIQYYNGEERAKGNILERFSAQQFPDLHSELNLSSLELGDSALYFCASSSDVGGSGNTIYFGEGSWLTVV.

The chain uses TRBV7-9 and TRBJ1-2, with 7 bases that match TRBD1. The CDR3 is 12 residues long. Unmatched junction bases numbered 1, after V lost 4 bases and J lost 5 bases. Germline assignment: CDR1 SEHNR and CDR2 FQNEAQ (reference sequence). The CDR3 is CASSWDSYGYTF. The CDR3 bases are TGTGCCAGCAGCTGGGACAGTTATGGCTACACCTTC.

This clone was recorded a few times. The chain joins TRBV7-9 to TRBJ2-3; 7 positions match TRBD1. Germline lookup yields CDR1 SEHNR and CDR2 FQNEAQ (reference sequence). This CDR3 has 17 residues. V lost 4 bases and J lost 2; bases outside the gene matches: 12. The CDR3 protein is CASSSRGGSEDTDTQYF. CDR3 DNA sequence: TGTGCCAGCAGCTCCCGAGGGGGCTCGGAAGACACAGATACGCAGTATTTT.

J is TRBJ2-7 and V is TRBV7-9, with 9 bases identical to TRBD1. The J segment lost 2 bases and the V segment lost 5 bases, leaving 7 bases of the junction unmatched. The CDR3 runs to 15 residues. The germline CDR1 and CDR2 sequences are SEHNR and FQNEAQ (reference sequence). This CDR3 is CASSHWDREPYEQYF. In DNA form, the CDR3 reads TGTGCCAGCAGCCACTGGGACAGGGAACCCTACGAGCAGTACTTC.

As DNA, the CDR3 is TGTGCCAGCAGTATGAGGCCCTATGGCTACACCTTC. It is translated as CASSMRPYGYTF. This sequence joins TRBV6-5 and TRBJ1-2, with unresolved D. Germline loops: CDR1 MNHEY, CDR2 SVGAGI. The CDR3 covers 12 residues. V dropped 5 bases and J dropped 4 bases, with 8 bases sitting between them.

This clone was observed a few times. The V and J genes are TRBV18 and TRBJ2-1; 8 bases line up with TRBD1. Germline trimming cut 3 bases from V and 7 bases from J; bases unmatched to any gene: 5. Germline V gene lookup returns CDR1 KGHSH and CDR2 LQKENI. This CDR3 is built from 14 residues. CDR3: CASSPLQGENEQFF. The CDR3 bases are TGTGCCAGCTCACCTTTACAGGGGGAGAATGAGCAGTTCTTC.

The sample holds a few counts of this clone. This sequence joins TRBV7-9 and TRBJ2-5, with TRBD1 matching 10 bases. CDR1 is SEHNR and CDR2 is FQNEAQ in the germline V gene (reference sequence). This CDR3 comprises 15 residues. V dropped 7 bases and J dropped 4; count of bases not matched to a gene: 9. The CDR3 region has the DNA TGTGCCAGCACCCTCGGACAGGGGGTCTCAGAGACCCAGTACTTC. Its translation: CASTLGQGVSETQYF.

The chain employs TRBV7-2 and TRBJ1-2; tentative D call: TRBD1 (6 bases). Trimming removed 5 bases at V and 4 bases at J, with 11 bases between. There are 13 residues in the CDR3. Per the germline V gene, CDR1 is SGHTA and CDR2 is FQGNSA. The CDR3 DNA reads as TGTGCCAGCAGCACCGACAGGACCTATGGCTACACCTTC. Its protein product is CASSTDRTYGYTF.